The rows below give T cell receptor beta chains drawn from one sample of a study of shared clonotypes between healthy human individuals. Method: immunoSEQ multiplex PCR; TCRdb's copy keeps in-frame clones and lacks some. This sample has some 1 million clones; about 75% occur once, and the top ten carry about 1.5%. Sequencing input: memory CD4+ T cells sorted from blood. These receptors were obtained from a man in his late teens or twenties in good health. Both conserved end residues are part of each CDR3. Each record gives: V gene, J gene, CDR3 protein.

TRBV7-8	TRBJ1-1	CASSLAQVNTEAFF
TRBV19	TRBJ2-7	CASSMATGIVEQYF
TRBV30	TRBJ2-7	CAWSRQYYEQYF
TRBV12-5	TRBJ2-7	CASGRDRVSHEQYF
TRBV4-1	TRBJ1-4	CASSQMTGGVNEKLFF
TRBV7-8	TRBJ2-3	CASSPRGGGHSTDTQYF
TRBV19	TRBJ1-1	CASSTLDMNTEAFF
TRBV5-4	TRBJ2-6	CASSPDSSYSGANVLTF
TRBV10-3	TRBJ2-2	CAISTPQGNIPTGELFF
TRBV11-2	TRBJ2-1	CASSLAGTPRNYNEQFF
TRBV7-2	TRBJ1-4	CASSLVGQNTNEKLFF
TRBV5-1	TRBJ1-1	CASSLGREGTEAFF
TRBV4-3	TRBJ2-2	CASSQAGTAGELFF
TRBV19	TRBJ2-1	CASSTVAGFGNEQFF
TRBV7-9	TRBJ2-1	CASSLGGLGSGEQFF
TRBV6-5	TRBJ1-4	CASSYWTGGEKLFF
TRBV21-1	TRBJ1-3	CASAPPGSSGNTIYF
TRBV7-8	TRBJ2-4	CASSAGDSKNIQYF
TRBV5-1	TRBJ2-3	CASSLVPTGPTDTQYF
TRBV6-5	TRBJ1-5	CASRGQGSNNQPQHF
TRBV9	TRBJ2-1	CASSGGTGSYNEQFF
TRBV30	TRBJ1-1	CAWSYQGALNTEAFF
TRBV5-6	TRBJ1-5	CASSSYGPGTGVALHF
TRBV5-1	TRBJ1-4	CASSPGGATNEKLFF
TRBV27	TRBJ2-1	CASSRGGGANEQFF
TRBV5-4	TRBJ1-2	CASSHDSNYGYTF
TRBV7-2	TRBJ2-2	CASSPRPFRGRAGELFF
TRBV9	TRBJ2-3	CASSGGTTLTDTQYF
TRBV21-1	TRBJ1-1	CASSTNRTGPNTEAFF
TRBV1	TRBJ2-7	CTIPRQGIPWGYEQYF
TRBV9	TRBJ1-2	CASSVESNYGYTF
TRBV30	TRBJ1-1	CAWRDQGNTEAFF
TRBV28	TRBJ1-5	CASSLGRSNQPQHF